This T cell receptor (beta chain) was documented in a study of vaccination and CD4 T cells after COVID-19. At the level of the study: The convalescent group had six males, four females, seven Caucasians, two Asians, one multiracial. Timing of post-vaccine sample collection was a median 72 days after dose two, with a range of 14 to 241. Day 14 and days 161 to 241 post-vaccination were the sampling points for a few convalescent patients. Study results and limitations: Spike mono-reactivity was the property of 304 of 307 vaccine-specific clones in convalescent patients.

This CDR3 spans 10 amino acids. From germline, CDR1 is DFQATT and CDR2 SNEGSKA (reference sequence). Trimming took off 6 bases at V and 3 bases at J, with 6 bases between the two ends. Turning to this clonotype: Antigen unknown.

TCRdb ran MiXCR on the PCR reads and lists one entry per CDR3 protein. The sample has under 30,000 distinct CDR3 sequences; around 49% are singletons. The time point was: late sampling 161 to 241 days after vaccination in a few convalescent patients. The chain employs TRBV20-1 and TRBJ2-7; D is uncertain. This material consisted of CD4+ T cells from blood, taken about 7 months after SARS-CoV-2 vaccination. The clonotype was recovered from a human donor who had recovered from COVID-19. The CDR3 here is CSALDYEQYF. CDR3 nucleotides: TGCAGTGCGCTCGACTACGAGCAGTACTTC.